The 22 T cell receptor beta chains listed next were all sequenced from one sample in a study of cytomegalovirus exposure and HLA in healthy donors. The PCR had 60 Vbeta and 13 Jbeta primers. Using immunoSEQ multiplex PCR, the repertoire was profiled, and TCRdb retains in-frame clones only, with some absent. In the table there are 100,000 or so clones, 70% to 85% of which are singletons. Sequences were obtained from PBMCs. These receptors came from a young man in good health and CMV-seropositive.

V gene TRBV6-6 combines with J gene TRBJ2-5, with D possibly matching TRBD2 (7 bases). Germline-derived CDR1 and CDR2 are MNHNY and SVGAGI (reference sequence). The V and J ends lost 4 bases and 2 bases respectively, with 14 bases between them. The CDR3 loop spans 15 amino acids. CDR3 loop: CASSLGGATQETQYF. For the CDR3, the DNA is TGTGCCAGCAGTTTGGGGGGGGCAACACAAGAGACCCAGTACTTC.

The chain links TRBV5-4 to TRBJ1-1, with D perhaps TRBD1 (6 bases). The V gene lost 4 bases and the J gene lost 10 bases, with 17 bases spanning the gap. The CDR3 spans 13 residues. Germline assignment: CDR1 SGHNT and CDR2 YYREEE (reference sequence). CDR3 sequence (DNA): TGTGCCAGCAGCCTACAGGGCCGAGGGGGAGCTTTCTTT. This sequence encodes CASSLQGRGGAFF.

The rearrangement links TRBV6-1 to TRBJ1-3; TRBD1 matches 7 bases. With 2 bases clipped from V and 2 bases from J, the junction kept 9 bases outside the gene matches. This CDR3 contains 17 residues. CDR1 and CDR2 (germline): MNHNS, SASEGT. CDR3 amino acids: CASSERGQDQTGNTIYF. The CDR3 region has the DNA TGTGCCAGCAGTGAACGTGGACAGGACCAAACTGGAAACACCATATATTTT.

The V gene is TRBV6-1, the J gene TRBJ2-7, with a tentative D call TRBD2 (6 bases). The CDR3 has 10 amino acids. Germline CDR1 is MNHNS and CDR2 is SASEGT. Trimming removed 8 bases at V and 6 bases at J, with 8 bases between. CDR3 DNA: TGTGCCAGCGGAGGGACCGAGCAGTACTTC. Translating gives CASGGTEQYF.

The V and J genes are TRBV7-9 and TRBJ1-1; 7 positions agree with TRBD1. The germline CDR1 and CDR2 sequences are SEHNR and FQNEAQ (reference sequence). Trimming took 5 bases from V and 10 from J; bases not matched to a gene: 7. This CDR3 spans 12 amino acids. CDR3 sequence (DNA): TGTGCCAGCAGCCCGGGGACAGACCGAGCTTTCTTT. As protein: CASSPGTDRAFF.

The V call is TRBV19, the J call TRBJ1-1, with 7 bases that match TRBD1. The ends lost 4 bases at V and 10 bases at J; junction bases unmatched: 12. CDR1 LNHDA and CDR2 SQIVND come from the germline V gene (reference sequence). This CDR3 is 14 amino acids long. CDR3 coding DNA: TGTGCCAGTAGTACCAAAAACGACAGGGTCGCAGCTTTCTTT. This codes for CASSTKNDRVAAFF. Full variable domain (rest looked up from reference TRBV19 and TRBJ1-1): DGGITQSPKYLFRKEGQNVTLSCEQNLNHDAMYWYRQDPGQGLRLIYYSQIVNDFQKGDIAEGYSVSREKKESFPLTVTSAQKNPTAFYLCASSTKNDRVAAFFGQGTRLTVV.

This clone was seen just once. This chain uses TRBV19 with TRBJ1-2; a possible D gene is TRBD1 (6 bases). The CDR3 covers 16 residues. Germline V gives CDR1 LNHDA, CDR2 SQIVND (reference sequence). V was cut by 0 bases and J by 2 bases, with 13 bases left in between. CDR3 in amino acids: CASSIDQAGANYGYTF. The CDR3 DNA sequence: TGTGCCAGTAGTATAGATCAAGCAGGGGCGAACTATGGCTACACCTTC.

This rearrangement joins TRBV20-1 to TRBJ1-1, with 8 bases matching TRBD1. Germline V gene data show CDR1 as DFQATT and CDR2 as SNEGSKA (reference sequence). The CDR3 extends over 11 amino acids. V trimming: 3 bases; J trimming: 8 bases; junction bases outside the gene matches: 2. In DNA, the CDR3 is TGCAGTGCTAGTCGGGACAGGGAAGCTTTCTTT. Translating gives CSASRDREAFF.

The chain combines TRBV29-1 with TRBJ1-2, with 10 bases fitting TRBD1. Germline values: CDR1 SQVTM, CDR2 ANQGSEA. Trimming removed 7 bases from V and 0 bases from J; junction bases left unmatched: 8. This CDR3 is 15 amino acids long. The CDR3 nucleotides are TGCAGCGCCTTACTTGGGACAGGGGCTAACTATGGCTACACCTTC. It translates to CSALLGTGANYGYTF.

This sequence joins TRBV11-2 and TRBJ1-1; D remains ambiguous. The CDR3 is 16 amino acids. V lost 3 bases to trimming and J lost 2 bases, with 16 bases between them. From germline, CDR1 is SGHAT and CDR2 FQNNGV. The CDR3 protein is CASSFRVGRRNTEAFF. CDR3 DNA sequence: TGTGCCAGCAGCTTCCGGGTAGGGAGGAGAAACACTGAAGCTTTCTTT.

The rearrangement uses TRBV7-8 and TRBJ1-3, with a weak D call TRBD1 (5 bases). Per the germline V gene, CDR1 is SGHVS and CDR2 is FQNEAQ. This CDR3 region has 13 residues. With 4 bases removed from V and 7 bases from J, the gap between germline ends came to 11 bases. DNA of the CDR3: TGTGCCAGCAGCTCTGGGACTAGGAACACCATATATTTT. It specifies CASSSGTRNTIYF.

At least ten counts were recorded for this clone. CDR3 loop: CASSFRTGLASNTGELFF. CDR3 sequence (DNA): TGTGCCAGCAGCTTCCGGACGGGACTAGCATCGAACACCGGGGAGCTGTTTTTT. This rearrangement joins TRBV7-3 to TRBJ2-2; 9 bases line up with TRBD2. The junction had 8 bases not matched to a gene; V was cut back by 3 bases and J by 0 bases. Germline CDR1 SGHTA, CDR2 FQGTGA. The CDR3 is 18 amino acids.

The chain recombines TRBV6-1 with TRBJ1-2; 7 bases fit TRBD1. V shed 6 bases, J shed 4 bases, and the junction held 8 bases outside the gene matches. Germline CDR1 MNHNS, CDR2 SASEGT. CDR3 length: 14 residues. CDR3 region: CASRRGRGTYGYTF. The CDR3 nucleotides read TGTGCCAGCAGGAGGGGCAGGGGGACCTATGGCTACACCTTC.

The rearrangement joins TRBV10-3 to TRBJ2-5; 8 bases line up with TRBD1. V trimming: 7 bases; J trimming: 3 bases; junction bases outside the gene matches: 4. The CDR3 is made up of 13 amino acids. The germline gives CDR1 ENHRY, CDR2 SYGVKD. CDR3 in DNA: TGTGCCATCACGGGACAGGAAAAAGAGACCCAGTACTTC. It yields the protein CAITGQEKETQYF.

This chain connects TRBV7-2 to TRBJ2-7; D possibly corresponds to TRBD2 (7 bases). The CDR3 has 15 residues. The V gene's germline CDR1 is SGHTA and CDR2 FQGNSA. Trimming took off 5 bases at V and 2 bases at J, with 16 bases between the two ends. The DNA for the CDR3 is TGTGCCAGCAGCGCTTCCTCGGGGGGCCCCTACGAGCAGTACTTC. Residues: CASSASSGGPYEQYF.

The rearrangement joins TRBV19 to TRBJ1-4, with TRBD1 matching 7 bases. This CDR3 is 15 amino acids long. The V gene's germline CDR1 is LNHDA and CDR2 SQIVND (reference sequence). V lost 4 bases, J lost 3 bases, and 5 bases stayed unmatched. DNA of the CDR3: TGTGCCAGTAGTAACTACAGGGGCGCTAATGAAAAACTGTTTTTT. Residues: CASSNYRGANEKLFF.

The chain has TRBV7-9 and TRBJ1-1; D perhaps matches TRBD1 (6 bases). Trimming took off 0 bases at V and 1 base at J, with 9 bases between the two ends. CDR1 SEHNR and CDR2 FQNEAQ come from the germline V gene (reference sequence). The CDR3 contains 15 residues. The CDR3 nucleotides are TGTGCCAGCAGCTTAGCGCGGGGGGCGAACACTGAAGCTTTCTTT. Translating it yields CASSLARGANTEAFF.

The chain combines TRBV6-1 with TRBJ2-7; the match to TRBD1 covers 8 bases. This CDR3 is 13 amino acids long. The germline CDR1 and CDR2 sequences are MNHNS and SASEGT. The junction had 8 bases not matched to a gene; V was cut back by 11 bases and J by 2 bases. DNA of the CDR3: TGTGCCGCCGGAGGCAGGGGGCCCTACGAGCAGTACTTC. Its protein is CAAGGRGPYEQYF.

This sequence joins TRBV29-1 and TRBJ1-1; 9 bases align to TRBD1. Germline CDR1 is SQVTM and CDR2 is ANQGSEA. The V segment lost 7 bases and the J segment 6 bases; nucleotides outside the gene matches: 12. The CDR3 is made up of 14 amino acids. CDR3 bases: TGCAGCGCTCTGACCGGGACAGGGCCGGCTGAAGCTTTCTTT. It codes for CSALTGTGPAEAFF.

J is TRBJ2-2 and V is TRBV5-4, with a tentative D call TRBD2 (6 bases). The CDR3 is 16 amino acids. The V gene's germline CDR1 is SGHNT and CDR2 YYREEE (reference sequence). V gave up 4 bases and J gave up 3 bases, with 16 bases separating them. CDR3 nucleotides: TGTGCCAGCAGCGTGGGGGGTCTGAGGGACACCGGGGAGCTGTTTTTT. Its protein is CASSVGGLRDTGELFF.

The chain is built from TRBV4-1 and TRBJ2-3; no clear D gene. Germline CDR1 and CDR2: MGHRA and YSYEKL. This CDR3 contains 13 residues. The ends were cut back, 7 bases at V and 0 bases at J, with 8 bases in the middle. The CDR3 loop is CASTFSSTDTQYF. The CDR3 nucleotides are TGCGCCAGCACCTTTTCCAGCACAGATACGCAGTATTTT.

The genes are TRBV5-6 and TRBJ1-1, with 8 bases that match TRBD1. The CDR3 consists of 14 residues. Germline loops: CDR1 SGHDT, CDR2 YYEEEE. Unmatched junction bases numbered 8, after V lost 6 bases and J lost 4 bases. Here the CDR3 reads CASTSTGVRTEAFF. In DNA form, the CDR3 reads TGTGCCAGCACCTCGACAGGGGTCCGCACTGAAGCTTTCTTT.